The 5 T cell receptor beta chains reported below all come from one sample, sequenced in a study of T cells in Graves' hyperthyroidism and ophthalmopathy. Researchers amplified the TCR beta CDR3 regions from RNA transcripts. In the first-round RT-PCR of the TCR CDR3, the HTBI primer set was used. TCRdb called the multiplex PCR reads again in MiXCR, with one record for every CDR3 protein. The table has around 250,000 distinct CDR3 sequences, more than 20% seen once. The material sequenced was blood. These receptors were collected from a woman aged 40 to 50 with Graves' ophthalmopathy.

Ten or more counts support this clonotype. V and J are TRBV10-1 and TRBJ1-1, with 8 bases identical to TRBD1. Germline CDR1 reads WNHNN; CDR2 reads SYGVQD (reference sequence). V was pared by 0 bases and J by 1 base, with 4 bases of the junction left unmatched. This CDR3 contains 16 residues. The CDR3 coding sequence is TGCGCCAGCAGTGAGTCGGGGGGACAGGAGAACACTGAAGCTTTCTTT. Its protein is CASSESGGQENTEAFF.

The genes are TRBV19 and TRBJ1-1, with no clear D. There are 14 residues in the CDR3. The V gene lost 3 bases and the J gene lost 4 bases, with 12 bases spanning the gap. The germline gives CDR1 LNHDA, CDR2 SQIVND (reference sequence). CDR3: CASSISVGPTEAFF. CDR3 bases: TGTGCCAGTAGTATCAGTGTCGGTCCCACTGAAGCTTTCTTT.

This clonotype has only a few counts. One junction end disagrees with the germline gene, perhaps due to a read error. The rearrangement uses TRBV6-5 and TRBJ2-4; weak D call: TRBD1 (5 bases). The germline V gene has CDR1 MNHEY and CDR2 SVGAGI. The CDR3 runs to 15 residues. The CDR3 is CASSYGADRKNIQHF. Here the CDR3 DNA reads TGTGCCAGCAGTTACGGAGCCGACAGAAAAAACATTCAGCACTTC.

This clonotype was recorded many times. The chain employs TRBV6-1 and TRBJ2-7, with TRBD2 matching over 9 bases. CDR3 length: 19 amino acids. CDR1 and CDR2 (germline): MNHNS, SASEGT. After removal of 2 bases from V and 2 bases from J, the junction contained 16 bases not matched to a gene. The CDR3 protein is CASSETGGASGIRTYEQYF. The CDR3 coding sequence is TGTGCCAGCAGTGAAACAGGTGGGGCTAGCGGGATTCGGACCTACGAGCAGTACTTC.

This clonotype was seen ten or more times. The CDR3 loop is CATSREAGTEAFF. The CDR3 nucleotides are TGTGCCACCAGCAGAGAAGCGGGGACTGAAGCTTTCTTT. This rearrangement joins TRBV15 to TRBJ1-1, with D unresolved. V shed 0 bases and J shed 5 bases, with 7 bases lying between them. This CDR3 is built from 13 residues. Germline loops: CDR1 LNHNV, CDR2 YYDKDF (reference sequence).